Below are 22 T cell receptor beta chains sequenced from a single sample in a study of molecular identifiers for immune sequencing clone quantification. Each CDR3 protein gets one entry after TCRdb re-called the PCR reads with MiXCR. The repertoire holds fewer than 350,000 distinct CDR3 sequences, roughly 23% seen once, with 0.74% in the top ten. Sequencing was done on a sample of naive CD8+ T cells from blood, with Jurkat cell RNA spiked in. Documented subset: FACS-sorted CD8+CD4-CCR7+CD45RA+ naive T cells. Receptors originate from a human donor in good health. Some libraries in this study had Jurkat cell RNA spiked in.

V gene TRBV4-1 combines with J gene TRBJ2-7; perhaps D is TRBD1 or TRBD2 (5 bases each). Looked up from germline, CDR1 is MGHRA and CDR2 is YSYEKL. V was cut by 0 bases and J by 9 bases, with 18 bases left in between. The CDR3 totals 15 residues. The CDR3, as DNA: TGCGCCAGCAGCCAAGAGAGGGTTACGGGGCAGAGGCAGTACTTC. Translating gives CASSQERVTGQRQYF.

In its sample, this clonotype was seen a few times. The chain links TRBV3-1 to TRBJ2-4, with D hard to call. The CDR3 loop spans 17 amino acids. Trimming cost V 4 bases and J 0 bases, with 16 bases left between them. From germline, CDR1 is LGHDT and CDR2 YNNKEL (reference sequence). The CDR3 nucleotides read TGTGCCAGCAGCCCGGTAGGCCAGCAGCTAGCCAAAAACATTCAGTACTTC. Its protein is CASSPVGQQLAKNIQYF.

The rearrangement links TRBV4-1 to TRBJ2-2; TRBD1 or TRBD2 may be the D gene (5 bases each). The germline CDR1 and CDR2 sequences are MGHRA and YSYEKL. V lost 2 bases and J 5 bases, leaving 12 bases between the germline ends. This CDR3 is built from 15 residues. CDR3 amino acids: CASSQWDLSTGELFF. DNA of the CDR3: TGCGCCAGCAGCCAATGGGACCTTTCTACCGGGGAGCTGTTTTTT.

This sequence joins TRBV19 and TRBJ2-2, with 12 positions matching TRBD2. Germline assignment: CDR1 LNHDA and CDR2 SQIVND (reference sequence). The CDR3 runs to 16 residues. The J segment lost 7 bases and the V segment lost 4 bases, leaving 7 bases of the junction unmatched. CDR3 nucleotides: TGTGCCAGTAGTACTAGCGGGGGGGCCTTCGTCGGGGAGCTGTTTTTT. This codes for CASSTSGGAFVGELFF.

This clonotype appeared a few times. The chain employs TRBV6-2 or TRBV6-3 and TRBJ2-5; TRBD2 agrees at 10 bases. Unmatched junction bases numbered 10, after V lost 4 bases and J lost 2 bases. The CDR3 has 17 residues. Germline values: CDR1 MNHEY, CDR2 SVGEGT. CDR3 DNA: TGTGCCAGCAGTTCCGGACTAGCGGAGGCCCTTCAAGAGACCCAGTACTTC. Protein product: CASSSGLAEALQETQYF.

This clonotype has just a few counts. This could be a read error, since a much larger clone is one nucleotide away. The chain joins TRBV29-1 to TRBJ2-5; TRBD1 agrees at 7 bases. CDR1 is SQVTM and CDR2 is ANQGSEA in the germline V gene. Trimming took 6 bases from V and 2 from J; bases not matched to a gene: 12. The length of the CDR3 is 15 residues. The CDR3 sequence: CSVATGQAIQETQYF. In nucleotides, the CDR3 is TGCAGCGTGGCCACTGGACAGGCCATTCAAGAGACCCAGTACTTC.

The V call is TRBV30, the J call TRBJ2-1, with D perhaps TRBD2 (5 bases). The CDR3 covers 13 residues. Looked up from germline, CDR1 is GTSNPN and CDR2 is SVGIG (reference sequence). The V gene lost 2 bases and the J gene lost 6 bases, with 11 bases spanning the gap. The chain's CDR3 is CAWSYGVANEQFF. The CDR3 bases are TGTGCCTGGAGTTACGGGGTTGCCAATGAGCAGTTCTTC. The variable domain in full, with the rest retrieved from reference TRBV30 and TRBJ2-1, is SQTIHQWPATLVQPVGSPLSLECTVEGTSNPNLYWYRQAAGRGLQLLFYSVGIGQISSEVPQNLSASRPQDRQFILSSKKLLLSDSGFYLCAWSYGVANEQFFGPGTRLTVL.

This clonotype turned up a few times. The chain employs TRBV12-3 or TRBV12-4 and TRBJ2-5, with D unresolved. V was cut by 3 bases and J by 1 base, with 9 bases left in between. The CDR3 consists of 14 residues. The CDR3 DNA reads TGTGCCAGCAGTTTGTTCATGGGCCAAGAGACCCAGTACTTC. Residues: CASSLFMGQETQYF.

This chain connects TRBV5-4 to TRBJ2-5; D not resolved. The CDR3 is made up of 12 amino acids. Germline V gives CDR1 SGHNT, CDR2 YYREEE (reference sequence). Trimming shortened V by 5 bases and J by 4 bases, and 9 bases separated the two germline ends. In DNA form, the CDR3 reads TGTGCCAGCAGTGGGGATTCAGAGACCCAGTACTTC. This translates into CASSGDSETQYF.

A word on this clonotype: This sequence may be a read error, since a much larger clone differs from it by one base. The gene calls are TRBV9 and TRBJ1-5, with D perhaps TRBD1 (5 bases). This CDR3 contains 13 residues. Germline assignment: CDR1 SGDLS and CDR2 YYNGEE. CDR3 sequence: CVSSVEGDQPQHF. The CDR3 DNA reads as TGTGTCAGCAGCGTAGAAGGGGATCAGCCCCAGCATTTT.

This clonotype was found many times. This chain joins TRBV20-1 and TRBJ2-5, with D possibly being TRBD1 (5 bases). Germline V CDR1 and CDR2: DFQATT, SNEGSKA (reference sequence). V lost 1 base and J lost 0, with 9 bases in between. This CDR3 has 14 residues. Here the CDR3 reads CSARGQRYQETQYF. The CDR3 region has the DNA TGCAGTGCTAGAGGACAGAGGTACCAAGAGACCCAGTACTTC.

About this clonotype itself: A much larger clone sits a single nucleotide away, making a read error possible. Written as DNA, the CDR3 is TGTGCCAGCAGCTTGAGGGGGAACACCGGGGAGCCGTTTTTT. This sequence encodes CASSLRGNTGEPFF. The chain is built from TRBV5-3 and TRBJ2-2; D possibly corresponds to TRBD1 (6 bases). TRBV5-3 is known as an ORF, though its function is uncertain. The CDR3 sequence is 14 residues long.

V and J are TRBV27 and TRBJ1-5; 7 bases align to TRBD1. The CDR3 contains 14 residues. CDR1 and CDR2 (germline): MNHEY, SMNVEV (reference sequence). Trimming cost V 4 bases and J 7 bases; bases outside gene matches: 7. DNA of the CDR3: TGTGCCAGCAGTTCAGGGACAGCCGACCAGCCCCAGCATTTT. Amino acids: CASSSGTADQPQHF.

Details on this clonotype: This may be a read error, as it is one base from a much larger clone. This rearrangement joins TRBV7-9 to TRBJ1-4; 7 bases align to TRBD1. The germline V gene encodes CDR1 SEHNR and CDR2 FQNEAQ (reference sequence). The length of the CDR3 is 15 residues. CDR3 amino acids: CASSLVGQDHEKLIF. The CDR3 region has the DNA TGTGCCAGCAGCTTAGTCGGACAGGATCATGAAAAACTGATTTTT.

The rearrangement joins TRBV5-5 to TRBJ2-7, with TRBD1 matching 7 bases. The CDR3 totals 14 residues. The trim removed 2 bases at V and 3 bases at J, leaving 5 bases unmatched. Germline CDR1 and CDR2: SGHKS and YYEKEE (reference sequence). The CDR3 region has the DNA TGTGCCAGCAGCTTTCTACAGGGGAACTACGAGCAGTACTTC. Protein sequence: CASSFLQGNYEQYF.

This clonotype was found a few times. The rearrangement uses TRBV20-1 and TRBJ2-7; D is unclear. The CDR3 sequence is 12 residues long. Germline CDR1 DFQATT, CDR2 SNEGSKA (reference sequence). Trimming shortened V by 0 bases and J by 6 bases, and 9 bases separated the two germline ends. The CDR3 bases are TGCAGTGCTAGAGATCGAAACTTCGAGCAGTACTTC. It yields the protein CSARDRNFEQYF.

This clonotype was counted only a few times. This chain joins TRBV10-3 and TRBJ2-1; 8 bases line up with TRBD2. Germline V gene data show CDR1 as ENHRY and CDR2 as SYGVKD. V gave up 2 bases and J gave up 9 bases; unmatched junction bases: 3. The length of the CDR3 is 13 residues. CDR3 sequence reads: CAISETGGAEQFF. CDR3 bases: TGTGCCATCAGTGAGACGGGAGGGGCTGAGCAGTTCTTC.

Comments on this clonotype: A much larger clone differs by one base, so this may be a read error. The conserved final phenylalanine or tryptophan is absent from the CDR3, which likely points to a read error. The rearrangement uses TRBV29-1 and TRBJ2-1; the match to TRBD2 covers 12 bases. CDR1 is SQVTM, CDR2 ANQGSEA, per germline. CDR3 length: 17 amino acids. The V gene end was trimmed by 4 bases and the J gene end by 0 bases; junction bases not matched to a gene: 7. The CDR3 sequence: CSVAGTSGPSSYNEQFS. CDR3 DNA sequence: TGCAGCGTTGCGGGGACTAGCGGGCCTAGCTCCTACAATGAGCAGTTCTCC.

This clonotype was counted at least ten times. V gene TRBV4-1 combines with J gene TRBJ2-2, with D unresolved. CDR1 MGHRA and CDR2 YSYEKL come from the germline V gene. V lost 4 bases and J lost 4, with 16 bases in between. This CDR3 has 16 amino acids. CDR3 sequence (DNA): TGCGCCAGCAGCCCAGAGCCGGCTACTCGCACCGGGGAGCTGTTTTTT. It translates to CASSPEPATRTGELFF.

This clonotype was seen a handful of times. V gene TRBV30 combines with J gene TRBJ1-2, with TRBD1 as a possible D gene (6 bases). CDR1 is GTSNPN and CDR2 is SVGIG in the germline V gene (reference sequence). The CDR3 extends over 16 amino acids. V was cut by 4 bases and J by 3 bases, with 21 bases left in between. The CDR3 here is CAWTLGPGVAYYGYTF. The CDR3 DNA is TGTGCCTGGACCCTAGGGCCAGGGGTGGCTTACTATGGCTACACCTTC.

This clonotype was counted a few times. The rearrangement joins TRBV6-5 to TRBJ1-1; TRBD1 might be the D (6 bases). Germline V lookup: CDR1 MNHEY, CDR2 SVGAGI. Trimming removed 9 bases at V and 1 base at J, with 15 bases between. This CDR3 spans 14 amino acids. In nucleotides, the CDR3 is TGTGCCAGACGAACGGGACATCCGAACACTGAAGCTTTCTTT. Protein sequence: CARRTGHPNTEAFF.

This chain uses TRBV7-9 with TRBJ2-3; possible D gene TRBD2, 5 bases. Germline V gene sequence: CDR1 SEHNR, CDR2 FQNEAQ (reference sequence). CDR3 length: 18 amino acids. Deletions cut 0 bases from V and 2 bases from J, with 18 bases between. CDR3 nucleotide sequence: TGTGCCAGCAGCTTAGCCGCCGGAGGACGGGCGAACACAGATACGCAGTATTTT. Translated, it gives CASSLAAGGRANTDTQYF.